This T cell receptor (beta chain) derives from a study of chemoradiotherapy in HPV16-positive cancers. Assay: immunoSEQ multiplex PCR; the TCRdb copy retains only in-frame clones and omits some. The repertoire consists of 25,000 to 40,000 clones, with approximately 88% occurring once and the leading ten covering 4.5% to 5.5%. Repeated repertoire sampling spanned the course of chemoradiotherapy. The V and J ends lost 4 bases and 4 bases, in that order; junction bases with no gene match: 9. Germline V gives CDR1 SGHTA, CDR2 FQGNSA. The CDR3 covers 15 residues. The specimen was blood, collected from a patient who underwent chemoradiotherapy. This chain links TRBV7-2 with TRBJ2-5, with 7 positions matching TRBD2. The receptor's source is a human donor with HPV-associated anogenital cancer. CDR3 region: CASSSQRGWGETQYF. As DNA, the CDR3 is TGTGCCAGCAGCTCCCAGCGGGGTTGGGGAGAGACCCAGTACTTC.